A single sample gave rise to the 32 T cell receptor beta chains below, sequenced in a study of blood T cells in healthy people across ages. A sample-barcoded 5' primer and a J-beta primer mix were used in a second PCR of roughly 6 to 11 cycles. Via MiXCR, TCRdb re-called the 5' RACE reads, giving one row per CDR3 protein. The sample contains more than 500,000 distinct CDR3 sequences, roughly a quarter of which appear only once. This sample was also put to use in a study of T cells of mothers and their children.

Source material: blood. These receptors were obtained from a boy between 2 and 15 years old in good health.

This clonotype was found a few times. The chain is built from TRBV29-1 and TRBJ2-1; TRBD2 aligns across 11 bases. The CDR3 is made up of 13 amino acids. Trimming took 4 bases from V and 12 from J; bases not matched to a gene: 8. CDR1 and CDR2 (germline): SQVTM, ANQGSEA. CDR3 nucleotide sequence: TGCAGCGTTGGGACTAGCGGGCCGGGAGGGCAGTTCTTC. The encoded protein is CSVGTSGPGGQFF.

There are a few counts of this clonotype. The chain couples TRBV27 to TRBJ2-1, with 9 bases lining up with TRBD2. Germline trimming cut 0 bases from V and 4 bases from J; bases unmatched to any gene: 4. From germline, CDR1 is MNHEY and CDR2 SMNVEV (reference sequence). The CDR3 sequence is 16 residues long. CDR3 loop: CASSLSSGSTYNEQFF. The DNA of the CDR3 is TGTGCCAGCAGTTTATCTAGCGGGAGTACTTACAATGAGCAGTTCTTC.

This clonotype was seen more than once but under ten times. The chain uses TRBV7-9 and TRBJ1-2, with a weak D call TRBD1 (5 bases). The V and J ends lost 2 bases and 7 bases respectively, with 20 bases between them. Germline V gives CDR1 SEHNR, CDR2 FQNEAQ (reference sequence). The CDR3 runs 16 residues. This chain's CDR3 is CASSLMGHQDTFGYTF. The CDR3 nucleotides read TGTGCCAGCAGCTTAATGGGGCATCAAGATACCTTTGGCTACACCTTC.

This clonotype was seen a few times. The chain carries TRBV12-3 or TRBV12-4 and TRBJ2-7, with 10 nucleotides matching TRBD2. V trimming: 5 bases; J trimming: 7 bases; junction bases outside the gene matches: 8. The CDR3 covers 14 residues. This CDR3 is CASSPASGSGEQYF. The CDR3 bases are TGTGCCAGCAGTCCTGCTAGCGGGAGCGGGGAGCAGTACTTC.

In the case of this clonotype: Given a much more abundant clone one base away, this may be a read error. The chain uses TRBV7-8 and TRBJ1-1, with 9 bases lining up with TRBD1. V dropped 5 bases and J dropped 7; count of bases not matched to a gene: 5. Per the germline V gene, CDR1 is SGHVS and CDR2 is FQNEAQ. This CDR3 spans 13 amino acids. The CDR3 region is CASSQGQGYEAFF. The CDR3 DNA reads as TGTGCCAGCAGCCAAGGACAGGGGTATGAAGCTTTCTTT.

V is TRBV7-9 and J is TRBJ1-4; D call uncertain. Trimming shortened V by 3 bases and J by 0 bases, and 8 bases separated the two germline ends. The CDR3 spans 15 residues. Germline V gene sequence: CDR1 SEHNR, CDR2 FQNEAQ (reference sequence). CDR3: CASSFGVATNEKLFF. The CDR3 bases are TGTGCCAGCAGCTTCGGGGTAGCAACTAATGAAAAACTGTTTTTT.

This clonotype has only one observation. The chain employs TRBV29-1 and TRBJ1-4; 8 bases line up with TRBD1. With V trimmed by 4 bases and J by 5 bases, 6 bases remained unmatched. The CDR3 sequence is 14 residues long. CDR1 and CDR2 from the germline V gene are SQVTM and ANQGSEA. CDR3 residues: CSVGQGSGNEKLFF. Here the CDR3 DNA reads TGCAGCGTTGGACAGGGGTCGGGGAATGAAAAACTGTTTTTT.

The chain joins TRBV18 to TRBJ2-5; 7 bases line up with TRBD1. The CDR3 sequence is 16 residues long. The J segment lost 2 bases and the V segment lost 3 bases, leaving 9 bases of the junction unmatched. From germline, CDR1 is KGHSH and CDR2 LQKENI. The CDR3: CASSPVTGTAQETQYF. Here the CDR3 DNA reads TGTGCCAGCTCACCGGTCACCGGGACAGCACAAGAGACCCAGTACTTC.

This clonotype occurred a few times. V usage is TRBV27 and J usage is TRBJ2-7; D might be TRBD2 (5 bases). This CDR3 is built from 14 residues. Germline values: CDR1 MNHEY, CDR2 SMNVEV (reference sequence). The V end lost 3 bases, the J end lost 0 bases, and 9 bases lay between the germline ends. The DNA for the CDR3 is TGTGCCAGCAGTTTGGGGAGCGGCTCCTACGAGCAGTACTTC. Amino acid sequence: CASSLGSGSYEQYF.

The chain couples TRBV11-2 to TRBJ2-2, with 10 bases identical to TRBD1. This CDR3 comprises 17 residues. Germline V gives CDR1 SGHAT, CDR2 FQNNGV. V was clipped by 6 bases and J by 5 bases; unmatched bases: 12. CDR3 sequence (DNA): TGTGCCAGCAGTGCTGCAGGGACAGGGGTAGGGACCGGGGAGCTGTTTTTT. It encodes CASSAAGTGVGTGELFF. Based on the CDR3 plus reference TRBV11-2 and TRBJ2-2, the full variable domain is EAGVAQSPRYKIIEKRQSVAFWCNPISGHATLYWYQQILGQGPKLLIQFQNNGVVDDSQLPKDRFSAERLKGVDSTLKIQPAKLEDSAVYLCASSAAGTGVGTGELFFGEGSRLTVL.

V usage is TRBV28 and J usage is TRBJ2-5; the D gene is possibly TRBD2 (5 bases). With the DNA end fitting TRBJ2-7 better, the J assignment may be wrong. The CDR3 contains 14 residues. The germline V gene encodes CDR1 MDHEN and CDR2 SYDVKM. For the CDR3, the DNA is TGTGCCAGCAGCCGAGGGTTCCTAAACTACGAGCAGTACTTC. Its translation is CASSRGFLNYEQYF.

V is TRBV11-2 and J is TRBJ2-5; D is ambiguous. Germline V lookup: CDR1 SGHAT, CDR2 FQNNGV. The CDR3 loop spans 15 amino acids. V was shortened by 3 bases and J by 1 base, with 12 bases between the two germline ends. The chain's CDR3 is CASSLGTAGQETQYF. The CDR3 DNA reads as TGTGCCAGCAGCTTGGGCACGGCAGGCCAAGAGACCCAGTACTTC.

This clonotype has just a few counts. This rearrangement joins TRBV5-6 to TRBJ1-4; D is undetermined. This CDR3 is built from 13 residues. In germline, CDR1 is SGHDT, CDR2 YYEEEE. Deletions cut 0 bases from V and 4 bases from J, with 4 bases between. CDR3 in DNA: TGTGCCAGCAGCTTGGCCGATAATGAAAAACTGTTTTTT. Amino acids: CASSLADNEKLFF.

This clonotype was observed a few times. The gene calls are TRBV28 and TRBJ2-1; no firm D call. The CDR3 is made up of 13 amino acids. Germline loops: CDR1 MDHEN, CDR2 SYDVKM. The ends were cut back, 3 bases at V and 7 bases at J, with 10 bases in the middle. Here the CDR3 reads CASSFNVGNEQFF. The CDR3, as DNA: TGTGCCAGCAGTTTTAACGTTGGGAATGAGCAGTTCTTC.

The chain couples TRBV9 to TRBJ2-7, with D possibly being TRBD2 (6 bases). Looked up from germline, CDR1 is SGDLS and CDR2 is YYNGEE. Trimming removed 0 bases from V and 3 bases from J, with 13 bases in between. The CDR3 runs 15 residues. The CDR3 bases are TGTGCCAGCAGCGTAGGAGTGGGACTCCTCTACGAGCAGTACTTC. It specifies CASSVGVGLLYEQYF.

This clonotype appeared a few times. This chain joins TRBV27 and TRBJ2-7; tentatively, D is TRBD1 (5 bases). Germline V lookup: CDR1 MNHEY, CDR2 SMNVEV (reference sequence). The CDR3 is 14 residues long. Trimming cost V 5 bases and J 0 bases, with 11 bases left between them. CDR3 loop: CASSNLQDSYEQYF. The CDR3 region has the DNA TGTGCCAGCAGTAACCTACAGGACTCCTACGAGCAGTACTTC.

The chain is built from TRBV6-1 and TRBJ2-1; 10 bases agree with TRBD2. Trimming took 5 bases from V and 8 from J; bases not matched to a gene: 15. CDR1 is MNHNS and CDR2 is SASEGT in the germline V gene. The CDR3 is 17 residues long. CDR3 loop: CASSPSTSGGAIDEQFF. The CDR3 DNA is TGTGCCAGCAGTCCTTCCACGAGCGGGGGGGCTATCGATGAGCAGTTCTTC.

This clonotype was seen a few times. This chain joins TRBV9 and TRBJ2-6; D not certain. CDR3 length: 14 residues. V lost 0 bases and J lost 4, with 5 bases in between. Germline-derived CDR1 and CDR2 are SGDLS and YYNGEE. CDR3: CASSVEPGANVLTF. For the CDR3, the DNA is TGTGCCAGCAGCGTAGAACCAGGGGCCAACGTCCTGACTTTC.

The CDR3 sequence is CSATESGSKMAYEQYF. CDR3 DNA sequence: TGCAGTGCTACCGAGAGCGGGAGTAAGATGGCCTACGAGCAGTACTTC. The V and J genes are TRBV20-1 and TRBJ2-7, with 8 positions matching TRBD2. There are 16 residues in the CDR3. The trim removed 4 bases at V and 2 bases at J, leaving 13 bases unmatched. Germline V gives CDR1 DFQATT, CDR2 SNEGSKA (reference sequence).

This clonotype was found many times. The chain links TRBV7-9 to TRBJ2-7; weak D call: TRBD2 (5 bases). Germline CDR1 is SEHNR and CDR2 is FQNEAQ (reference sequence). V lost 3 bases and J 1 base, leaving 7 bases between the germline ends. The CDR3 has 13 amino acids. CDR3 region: CASSLPGSYEQYF. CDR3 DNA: TGTGCCAGCAGCTTGCCGGGGTCCTACGAGCAGTACTTC.

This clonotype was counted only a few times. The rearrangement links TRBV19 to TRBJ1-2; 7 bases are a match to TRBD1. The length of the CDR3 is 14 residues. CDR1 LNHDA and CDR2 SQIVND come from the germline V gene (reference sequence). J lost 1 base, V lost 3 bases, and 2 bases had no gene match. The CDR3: CASSMGQYNYGYTF. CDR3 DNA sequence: TGTGCCAGTAGTATGGGACAGTATAACTATGGCTACACCTTC.

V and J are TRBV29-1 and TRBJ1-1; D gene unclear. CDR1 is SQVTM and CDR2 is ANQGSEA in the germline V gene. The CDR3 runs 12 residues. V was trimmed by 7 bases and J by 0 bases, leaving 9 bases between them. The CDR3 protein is CSAKQVNTEAFF. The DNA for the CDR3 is TGCAGCGCAAAACAAGTGAACACTGAAGCTTTCTTT.

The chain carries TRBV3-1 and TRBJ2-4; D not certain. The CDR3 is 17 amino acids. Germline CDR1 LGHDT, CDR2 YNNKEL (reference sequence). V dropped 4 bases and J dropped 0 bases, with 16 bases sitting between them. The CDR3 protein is CASSPVSSALAKNIQYF. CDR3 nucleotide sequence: TGTGCCAGCAGCCCAGTCTCCTCGGCCCTAGCCAAAAACATTCAGTACTTC.

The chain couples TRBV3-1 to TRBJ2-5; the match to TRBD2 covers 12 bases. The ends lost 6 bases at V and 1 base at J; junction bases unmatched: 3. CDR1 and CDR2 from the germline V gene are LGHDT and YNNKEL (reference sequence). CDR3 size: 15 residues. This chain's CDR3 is CASRPTSGSQETQYF. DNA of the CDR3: TGTGCCAGCAGACCGACTAGCGGGAGCCAAGAGACCCAGTACTTC.

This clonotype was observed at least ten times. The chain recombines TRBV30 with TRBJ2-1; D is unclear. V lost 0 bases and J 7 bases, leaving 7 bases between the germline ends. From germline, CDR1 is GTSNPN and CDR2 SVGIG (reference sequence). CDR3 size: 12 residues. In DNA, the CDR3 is TGTGCCTGGAGTGTACAAAGGAATGAGCAGTTCTTC. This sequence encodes CAWSVQRNEQFF.

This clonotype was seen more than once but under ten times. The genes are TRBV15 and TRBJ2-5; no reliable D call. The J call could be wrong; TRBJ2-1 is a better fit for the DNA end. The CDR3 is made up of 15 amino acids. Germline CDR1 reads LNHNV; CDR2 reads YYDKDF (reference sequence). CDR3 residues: CATSRDRLLNNEQFF. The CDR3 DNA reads TGTGCCACCAGCAGAGACAGGCTTCTAAACAATGAGCAGTTCTTC.

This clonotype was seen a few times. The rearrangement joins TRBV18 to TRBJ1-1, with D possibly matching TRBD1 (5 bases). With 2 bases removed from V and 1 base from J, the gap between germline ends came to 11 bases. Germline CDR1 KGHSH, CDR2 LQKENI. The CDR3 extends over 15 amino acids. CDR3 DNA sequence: TGTGCCAGCTCACCAACTTGGGGGGAGAACACTGAAGCTTTCTTT. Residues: CASSPTWGENTEAFF.

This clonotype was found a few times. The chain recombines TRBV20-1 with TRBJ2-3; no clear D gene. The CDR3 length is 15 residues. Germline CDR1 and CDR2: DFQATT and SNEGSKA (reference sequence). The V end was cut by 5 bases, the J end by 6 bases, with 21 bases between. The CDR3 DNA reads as TGCAGTGCTGCTCGAAGCCGGCGGATGGGGGATACGCAGTATTTT. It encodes CSAARSRRMGDTQYF.

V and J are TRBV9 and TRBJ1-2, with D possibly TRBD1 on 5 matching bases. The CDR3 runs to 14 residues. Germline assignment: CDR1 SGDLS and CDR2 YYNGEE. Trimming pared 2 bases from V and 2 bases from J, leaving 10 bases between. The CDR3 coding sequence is TGTGCCAGCAGCGTTTGGGACGGGAACTATGGCTACACCTTC. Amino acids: CASSVWDGNYGYTF.

CDR3 amino acids: CTSSRTSGGSYNEQFF. The CDR3 DNA follows: TGCACCAGCAGTCGGACTAGCGGGGGTTCCTACAATGAGCAGTTCTTC. The chain uses TRBV1 and TRBJ2-1; TRBD2 reflects the table's D call only, with no check against the DNA. TRBV1 is classified as a pseudogene. The CDR3 covers 16 residues.

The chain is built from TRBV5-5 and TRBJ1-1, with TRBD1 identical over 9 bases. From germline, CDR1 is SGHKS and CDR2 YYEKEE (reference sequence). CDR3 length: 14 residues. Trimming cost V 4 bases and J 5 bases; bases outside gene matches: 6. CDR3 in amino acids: CASSKWDRVTEAFF. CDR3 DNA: TGTGCCAGCAGCAAATGGGACAGGGTAACTGAAGCTTTCTTT. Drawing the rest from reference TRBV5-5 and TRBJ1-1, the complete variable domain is DAGVTQSPTHLIKTRGQQVTLRCSPISGHKSVSWYQQVLGQGPQFIFQYYEKEERGRGNFPDRFSARQFPNYSSELNVNALLLGDSALYLCASSKWDRVTEAFFGQGTRLTVV.

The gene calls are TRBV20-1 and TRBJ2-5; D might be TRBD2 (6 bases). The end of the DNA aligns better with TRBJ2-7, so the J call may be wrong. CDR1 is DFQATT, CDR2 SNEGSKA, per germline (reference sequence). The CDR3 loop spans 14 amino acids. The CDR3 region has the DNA TGCAGTGCTAGCGAGGACTACGGGTCATACGAGCAGTACTTC. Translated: CSASEDYGSYEQYF.